This T cell receptor beta chain emerged from a study of control samples from healthy donors and cancer patients. This clone was counted a single time. The protocol was immunoSEQ multiplex PCR, while the TCRdb copy is restricted to in-frame clones and leaves out a portion. Altogether 50,000 to 70,000 clones are present, 95% to 96% being singletons, with the ten largest covering roughly 0.99%. CDR1 is SGHTA, CDR2 FQGNSA, per germline. The V end lost 5 bases, the J end lost 0 bases, and 14 bases lay between the germline ends. The CDR3 is made up of 16 amino acids. The V gene is TRBV7-2, the J gene TRBJ2-1, with a weak D call TRBD1 (5 bases). Material: blood. The TCR comes from a woman aged 18-30 years in good health. DNA for the CDR3: TGTGCCAGCAGCCCCCAGGGTTCTAGCTCCTACAATGAGCAGTTCTTC. It translates to CASSPQGSSSYNEQFF.